This passage covers 22 T cell receptor beta chains from one sample sequenced in a study of cytomegalovirus exposure and HLA in healthy donors. With 60 Vbeta and 13 Jbeta primers, the PCR was carried out. The protocol was immunoSEQ multiplex PCR, while the TCRdb copy is restricted to in-frame clones and leaves out a portion. The sample yields under 130,000 clones, around 62% seen once. Sequencing used PBMCs. Source of these receptors: a man under 40 in good health and CMV-seropositive.

This chain connects TRBV5-1 to TRBJ2-2, with a tentative D call TRBD2 (6 bases). This CDR3 region has 15 residues. Germline-derived CDR1 and CDR2 are SGHRS and YFSETQ. V lost 5 bases and J 0 bases, leaving 11 bases between the germline ends. CDR3 DNA: TGCGCCAGCAGTCGGACGGGAGCGAACACCGGGGAGCTGTTTTTT. It encodes CASSRTGANTGELFF.

The chain uses TRBV5-1 and TRBJ2-7, with TRBD2 matching 8 bases. J gave up 6 bases and V 3 bases, and 11 bases lay outside the gene matches. Germline V CDR1 and CDR2: SGHRS, YFSETQ. The CDR3 spans 15 residues. The chain's CDR3 is CASSSGLVSYGEQYF. The CDR3 DNA follows: TGCGCCAGCAGCTCGGGACTAGTCTCATACGGCGAGCAGTACTTC.

This chain connects TRBV10-3 to TRBJ1-2; 10 bases agree with TRBD1. Germline V CDR1 and CDR2: ENHRY, SYGVKD. The CDR3 extends over 17 amino acids. V was clipped by 7 bases and J by 0 bases; unmatched bases: 11. The CDR3 spells CAITSTGGTHSNYGYTF. CDR3 bases: TGTGCCATCACCTCGACAGGGGGCACGCATTCTAACTATGGCTACACCTTC.

The genes are TRBV19 and TRBJ1-5; D is perhaps TRBD1 (6 bases). V lost 9 bases and J lost 9, with 15 bases in between. The CDR3 loop spans 12 amino acids. Germline V gene data show CDR1 as LNHDA and CDR2 as SQIVND (reference sequence). The CDR3 is CASVTGWGPQHF. CDR3 nucleotide sequence: TGTGCCAGCGTTACAGGGTGGGGGCCCCAGCATTTT.

The chain couples TRBV4-2 to TRBJ2-2; the match to TRBD2 covers 9 bases. The CDR3 consists of 17 residues. The trim removed 4 bases at V and 1 base at J, leaving 7 bases unmatched. CDR1 LGHNA and CDR2 YNFKEQ come from the germline V gene. This chain's CDR3 is CASSRLAGLQNTGELFF. The DNA for the CDR3 is TGTGCCAGCAGCCGCCTAGCGGGGCTACAGAACACCGGGGAGCTGTTTTTT.

There are a few counts of this clone. This chain joins TRBV13 and TRBJ2-2, with TRBD1 matching 7 bases. The germline V gene encodes CDR1 PRHDT and CDR2 FYEKMQ (reference sequence). The length of the CDR3 is 15 residues. Trimming at V came to 5 bases and at J to 5 bases, leaving 8 bases not matched to a gene. The CDR3 loop is CASSVWTGGTGELFF. CDR3 sequence (DNA): TGTGCCAGCAGCGTGTGGACAGGCGGGACCGGGGAGCTGTTTTTT.

The chain is built from TRBV7-2 and TRBJ2-7, with TRBD2 matching over 9 bases. CDR1 SGHTA and CDR2 FQGNSA come from the germline V gene. With 5 bases clipped from V and 0 bases from J, the junction kept 8 bases outside the gene matches. The CDR3 has 16 residues. The CDR3 DNA is TGTGCCAGCAGCCAGGGGCTAGCGGGGTTCTCCTACGAGCAGTACTTC. Its protein is CASSQGLAGFSYEQYF.

The chain combines TRBV19 with TRBJ1-2; possibly TRBD1 for D (5 bases). Germline-derived CDR1 and CDR2 are LNHDA and SQIVND (reference sequence). V was trimmed by 4 bases and J by 0 bases, leaving 18 bases between them. CDR3 size: 17 residues. The CDR3 DNA reads as TGTGCCAGTAGTACCAAAACGACAGTTCTTTCTAACTATGGCTACACCTTC. Residues: CASSTKTTVLSNYGYTF.

This sequence joins TRBV29-1 and TRBJ2-5; tentatively, D is TRBD1 (5 bases). Trimming removed 3 bases from V and 1 base from J, with 9 bases in between. Per germline, CDR1 SQVTM and CDR2 ANQGSEA. This CDR3 has 13 residues. For the CDR3, the DNA is TGCAGCGTTGATCGACAGATCCAAGAGACCCAGTACTTC. Protein product: CSVDRQIQETQYF.

The chain couples TRBV19 to TRBJ1-2; 8 bases match TRBD1. This CDR3 has 18 residues. J gave up 0 bases and V 5 bases, and 14 bases lay outside the gene matches. Germline lookup yields CDR1 LNHDA and CDR2 SQIVND (reference sequence). The CDR3 bases are TGTGCCAGTAGTCCCCGGACAGGGAGGGAGGAAGCTAACTATGGCTACACCTTC. It encodes CASSPRTGREEANYGYTF. The complete variable domain, with remaining parts taken from reference TRBV19 and TRBJ1-2, reads DGGITQSPKYLFRKEGQNVTLSCEQNLNHDAMYWYRQDPGQGLRLIYYSQIVNDFQKGDIAEGYSVSREKKESFPLTVTSAQKNPTAFYLCASSPRTGREEANYGYTFGSGTRLTVV.

This chain connects TRBV15 to TRBJ1-3; 7 nucleotides agree with TRBD1. Germline CDR1 reads LNHNV; CDR2 reads YYDKDF (reference sequence). J lost 0 bases, V lost 1 base, and 3 bases had no gene match. This CDR3 has 16 residues. This chain's CDR3 is CATSRGDRDSGNTIYF. The CDR3 coding sequence is TGTGCCACCAGCAGAGGGGACAGAGACTCTGGAAACACCATATATTTT.

This clone was counted a few times. This chain joins TRBV5-4 and TRBJ2-7; TRBD2 aligns across 8 bases. CDR1 is SGHNT and CDR2 is YYREEE in the germline V gene (reference sequence). V was pared by 4 bases and J by 5 bases, with 11 bases of the junction left unmatched. This CDR3 has 15 residues. This CDR3 reads CASSPGGAGGNEQYF. CDR3 nucleotides: TGTGCCAGCAGCCCCGGCGGCGCGGGGGGCAACGAGCAGTACTTC. The variable domain in full, with the rest retrieved from reference TRBV5-4 and TRBJ2-7, is ETGVTQSPTHLIKTRGQQVTLRCSSQSGHNTVSWYQQALGQGPQFIFQYYREEENGRGNFPPRFSGLQFPNYSSELNVNALELDDSALYLCASSPGGAGGNEQYFGPGTRLTVT.

This clone was seen a few times. The CDR3 DNA reads as TGTGCCAGCAGCTTGGACAGGTCGGGTGGCTACACCTTC. Residues: CASSLDRSGGYTF. The chain has TRBV5-4 and TRBJ1-2, with a possible D match to TRBD1 (5 bases). Trimming took off 0 bases at V and 7 bases at J, with 10 bases between the two ends. The CDR3 covers 13 residues. Germline values: CDR1 SGHNT, CDR2 YYREEE (reference sequence).

The chain has TRBV19 and TRBJ2-3; no clear D. CDR1 LNHDA and CDR2 SQIVND come from the germline V gene (reference sequence). The V end was cut by 7 bases, the J end by 0 bases, with 11 bases between. CDR3 length: 14 amino acids. DNA for the CDR3: TGTGCCAGTAAGGCAGCGCTTAGCACAGATACGCAGTATTTT. Its protein product is CASKAALSTDTQYF.

This clone was recorded a few times. This sequence joins TRBV7-9 and TRBJ1-2; TRBD1 aligns across 8 bases. V dropped 2 bases and J dropped 0; count of bases not matched to a gene: 8. Germline assignment: CDR1 SEHNR and CDR2 FQNEAQ (reference sequence). The CDR3 totals 17 residues. As DNA, the CDR3 is TGTGCCAGCAGCTTACCAGTACAGGGGGATACTAACTATGGCTACACCTTC. This encodes CASSLPVQGDTNYGYTF.

In its sample, this clone ranks as medium-sized. The V and J genes are TRBV6-4 and TRBJ2-1; D ambiguous. Trimming shortened V by 5 bases and J by 5 bases, and 10 bases separated the two germline ends. The CDR3 loop spans 13 amino acids. Per germline, CDR1 MRHNA and CDR2 SNTAGT. The DNA of the CDR3 is TGTGCCAGCAGTCGAGGATCGAACAATGAGCAGTTCTTC. This codes for CASSRGSNNEQFF.

This clone was found a few times. The chain employs TRBV5-8 and TRBJ1-1; D not resolved. The CDR3 has 14 residues. The germline CDR1 and CDR2 sequences are SGHTS and YDEGEE. V shed 2 bases and J shed 2 bases, with 10 bases lying between them. The CDR3 nucleotides are TGTGCCAGCAGCTTTGCCAGAATTAACACTGAAGCTTTCTTT. Residues: CASSFARINTEAFF.

Concerning this clone itself: Since no conserved phenylalanine or tryptophan closes the CDR3, a read error is the likely cause. The rearrangement links TRBV9 to TRBJ2-7; 7 bases line up with TRBD2. The CDR3 is made up of 17 amino acids. CDR1 and CDR2 (germline): SGDLS, YYNGEE. The trim removed 0 bases at V and 0 bases at J, leaving 9 bases unmatched. Here the CDR3 reads CASSVAYLADHSYEQYL. In DNA, the CDR3 is TGTGCCAGCAGCGTAGCTTATCTAGCGGACCACTCCTACGAGCAGTACCTC.

This clone was picked up one time. The gene calls are TRBV10-3 and TRBJ2-7; D is ambiguous. Trimming took off 4 bases at V and 4 bases at J, with 8 bases between the two ends. CDR1 and CDR2 (germline): ENHRY, SYGVKD. There are 12 residues in the CDR3. Here the CDR3 DNA reads TGTGCCATCAGTGCCAACCGGTACGAGCAGTACTTC. It encodes CAISANRYEQYF.

The chain recombines TRBV9 with TRBJ1-2; TRBD1 might be the D (6 bases). Per the germline V gene, CDR1 is SGDLS and CDR2 is YYNGEE. This CDR3 is 17 amino acids long. Between the trimmed V and J ends, which lost 6 bases and 2 bases, there was a span of 23 bases. This CDR3 reads CASTPGQQGVGNYGYTF. In DNA, the CDR3 is TGTGCCAGCACCCCCGGGCAACAGGGCGTAGGAAACTATGGCTACACCTTC.

This chain links TRBV14 with TRBJ1-5, with D hard to call. This CDR3 contains 19 residues. The V gene's germline CDR1 is SGHDN and CDR2 FVKESK. V lost 0 bases and J 0 bases, leaving 18 bases between the germline ends. The CDR3 loop reads CASSQEVHRPSISNQPQHF. For the CDR3, the DNA is TGTGCCAGCAGCCAAGAAGTCCACAGACCTTCGATTAGCAATCAGCCCCAGCATTTT. Full variable domain (rest looked up from reference TRBV14 and TRBJ1-5): EAGVTQFPSHSVIEKGQTVTLRCDPISGHDNLYWYRRVMGKEIKFLLHFVKESKQDESGMPNNRFLAERTGGTYSTLKVQPAELEDSGVYFCASSQEVHRPSISNQPQHFGDGTRLSIL.

V usage is TRBV5-6 and J usage is TRBJ1-4; the D is unclear. V lost 1 base to trimming and J lost 7 bases, with 11 bases between them. Germline-derived CDR1 and CDR2 are SGHDT and YYEEEE. The CDR3 contains 14 residues. The CDR3 reads CASSLTGVREKLFF. The CDR3 bases are TGTGCCAGCAGCTTGACCGGGGTGCGTGAAAAACTGTTTTTT.